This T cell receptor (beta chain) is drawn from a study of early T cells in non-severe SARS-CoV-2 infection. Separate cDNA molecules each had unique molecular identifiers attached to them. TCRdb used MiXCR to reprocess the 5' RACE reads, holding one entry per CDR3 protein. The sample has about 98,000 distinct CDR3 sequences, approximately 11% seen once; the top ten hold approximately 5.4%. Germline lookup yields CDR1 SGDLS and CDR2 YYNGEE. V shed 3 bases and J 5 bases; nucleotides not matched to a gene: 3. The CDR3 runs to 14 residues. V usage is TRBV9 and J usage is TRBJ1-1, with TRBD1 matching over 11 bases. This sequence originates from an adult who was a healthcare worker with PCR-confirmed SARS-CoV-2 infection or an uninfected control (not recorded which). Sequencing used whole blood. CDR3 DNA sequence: TGTGCCAGCAGCGCGGACAGGGGGCGAACTGAAGCTTTCTTT. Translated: CASSADRGRTEAFF.